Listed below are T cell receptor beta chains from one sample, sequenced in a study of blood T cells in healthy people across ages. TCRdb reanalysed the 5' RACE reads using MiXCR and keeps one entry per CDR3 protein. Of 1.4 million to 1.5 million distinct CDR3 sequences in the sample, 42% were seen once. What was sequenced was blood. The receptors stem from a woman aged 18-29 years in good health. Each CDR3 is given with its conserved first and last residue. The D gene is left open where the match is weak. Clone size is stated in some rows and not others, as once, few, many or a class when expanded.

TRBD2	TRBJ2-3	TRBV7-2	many	CASSPKLTSGATDTQYF	TGTGCCAGCAGTCCTAAACTAACTAGCGGGGCTACAGATACGCAGTATTTT
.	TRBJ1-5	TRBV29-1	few	CSVSRDDNQPQHF	TGCAGCGTCAGCCGGGACGACAATCAGCCCCAGCATTTT
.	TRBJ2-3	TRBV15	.	CATSRIQGRGTDTRYF	TGTGCCACCAGCAGGATCCAGGGGCGAGGTACAGATACGCGGTATTTT
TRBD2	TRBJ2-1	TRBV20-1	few	CSARSLAGISYNEQFF	TGCAGTGCTAGGTCCCTAGCGGGAATCTCCTACAATGAGCAGTTCTTC
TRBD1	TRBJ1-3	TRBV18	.	CASSPGTAASGNTIYF	TGTGCCAGCTCACCCGGGACAGCAGCCTCTGGAAACACCATATATTTT
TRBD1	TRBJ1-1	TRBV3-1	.	CASIGTGVMNTEAFF	TGTGCCAGCATCGGGACAGGGGTCATGAACACTGAAGCTTTCTTT
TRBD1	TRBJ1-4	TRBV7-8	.	CASSLTGGIEEKLFF	TGTGCCAGCAGCTTGACAGGGGGCATTGAGGAAAAACTGTTTTTT
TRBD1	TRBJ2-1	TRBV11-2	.	CASSLIDRANEQFF	TGTGCCAGCAGCTTAATAGACAGGGCTAATGAGCAGTTCTTC
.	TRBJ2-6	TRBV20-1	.	CSARDGQQGSGANVLTF	TGCAGTGCTAGAGATGGTCAACAGGGTTCTGGGGCCAACGTCCTGACTTTC
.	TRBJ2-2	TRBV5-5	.	CASSLMLLAGAGELFF	TGTGCCAGCAGCTTGATGTTGCTAGCCGGGGCCGGGGAGCTGTTTTTT
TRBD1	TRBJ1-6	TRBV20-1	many	CSARRGRWNSPLHF	TGCAGTGCCCGCAGGGGGCGGTGGAATTCACCCCTCCACTTT
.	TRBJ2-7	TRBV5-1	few	CASSLGPSVDSSYEQYF	TGCGCCAGCAGCTTGGGCCCTAGCGTAGATAGCTCCTACGAGCAGTACTTC
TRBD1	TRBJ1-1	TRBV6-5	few	CASSYWGTGSMNTEAFF	TGTGCCAGCAGTTACTGGGGGACAGGGTCCATGAACACTGAAGCTTTCTTT
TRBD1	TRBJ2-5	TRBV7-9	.	CASTTGQGPQETQYF	TGTGCCAGCACCACCGGACAGGGCCCCCAAGAGACCCAGTACTTC
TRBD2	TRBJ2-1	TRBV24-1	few	CATSDLLRLVLAGGPLLNEQFF	TGTGCCACCAGTGATTTGCTTAGGTTAGTCCTAGCGGGAGGGCCATTGCTCAATGAGCAGTTCTTC
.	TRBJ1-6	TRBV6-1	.	CASIGWPNSPLHF	TGTGCCAGCATCGGATGGCCAAATTCACCCCTCCACTTT
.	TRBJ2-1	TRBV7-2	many	CASSLSGHYYNEQFF	TGTGCCAGCAGCCTATCGGGACACTATTACAATGAGCAGTTCTTC
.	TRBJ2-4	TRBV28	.	CAAPPSQGRALAKNIQYF	TGTGCCGCACCCCCGTCTCAGGGGCGGGCCCTAGCCAAAAACATTCAGTACTTC
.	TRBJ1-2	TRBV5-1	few	CASTANPGFNYGYTF	TGCGCCAGCACCGCGAACCCCGGGTTTAACTATGGCTACACCTTC
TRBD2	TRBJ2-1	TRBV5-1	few	CASSTGTSSLNEQFF	TGCGCCAGCAGCACCGGGACTAGCAGCCTCAATGAGCAGTTCTTC
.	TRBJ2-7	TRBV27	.	CASTSTVNYEQYF	TGTGCCAGCACGTCCACAGTGAACTACGAGCAGTACTTC
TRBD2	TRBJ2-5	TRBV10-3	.	CAIRSSGGAGETQYF	TGTGCCATCAGATCTAGCGGGGGGGCCGGAGAGACCCAGTACTTC
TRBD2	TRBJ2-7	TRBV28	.	CASRSREGDLEQYF	TGTGCCAGCAGAAGTCGGGAGGGGGATCTTGAGCAGTACTTC
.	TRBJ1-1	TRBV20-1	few	CSDRVAAMNTEAFF	TGCAGTGACCGGGTGGCAGCCATGAACACTGAAGCTTTCTTT
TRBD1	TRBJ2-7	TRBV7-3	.	CASSLSTGVGYEQYF	TGTGCCAGCAGCTTGTCGACAGGGGTGGGGTACGAGCAGTACTTC
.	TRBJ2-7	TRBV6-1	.	CASSRRRRSSYNEQYF	TGTGCCAGCAGTAGAAGACGGCGCAGCTCCTACAATGAGCAGTACTTC
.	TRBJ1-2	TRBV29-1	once	CSVVTRTDTQGYTF	TGCAGCGTCGTTACTCGAACGGACACCCAGGGCTACACCTTC
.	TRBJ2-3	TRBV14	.	CASSQGAADTQYF	TGTGCCAGCAGCCAAGGGGCCGCTGATACGCAGTATTTT
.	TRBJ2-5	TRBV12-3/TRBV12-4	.	CASSLALRPETQYF	TGTGCCAGCAGTTTAGCGCTCAGGCCAGAGACCCAGTACTTC
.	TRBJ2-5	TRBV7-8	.	CAISLRETQYF	TGTGCCATCAGCCTACGAGAGACCCAGTACTTC
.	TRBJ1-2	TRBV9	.	CASREEKTSGYTF	TGTGCCAGCAGGGAAGAAAAGACATCTGGCTACACCTTC
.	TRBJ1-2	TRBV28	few	CASKGVSELPNYGYTF	TGTGCCAGCAAAGGGGTCTCAGAGCTTCCTAACTATGGCTACACCTTC
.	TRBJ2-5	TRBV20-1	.	CTSKTGGAETQYF	TGCACCTCAAAGACAGGAGGGGCAGAGACCCAGTACTTC
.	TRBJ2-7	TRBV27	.	CASSLSLGGQGPSYEQYF	TGTGCCAGCAGTTTATCTCTGGGGGGGCAGGGGCCGTCCTACGAGCAGTACTTC
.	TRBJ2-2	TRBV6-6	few	CASSYSAVNTGELFF	TGTGCCAGCAGTTACTCGGCAGTGAACACCGGGGAGCTGTTTTTT
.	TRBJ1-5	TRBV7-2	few	CASSLGGAGRQPQHF	TGTGCCAGCAGCTTAGGAGGGGCAGGGAGGCAGCCCCAGCATTTT
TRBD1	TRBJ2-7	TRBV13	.	CASSYVDRDEQYF	TGTGCCAGCAGCTACGTGGACAGGGACGAGCAGTACTTC
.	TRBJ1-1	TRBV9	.	CASSPGGMRNTEAFF	TGTGCCAGCAGCCCTGGGGGGATGAGGAACACTGAAGCTTTCTTT
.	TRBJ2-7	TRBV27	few	CASSLCREGCEQYF	TGTGCCAGCAGTTTATGCAGGGAAGGTTGCGAGCAGTACTTC
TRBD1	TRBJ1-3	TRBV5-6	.	CASSVRGQLGNTIYF	TGTGCTAGCAGCGTTCGGGGACAGCTTGGAAACACCATATATTTT
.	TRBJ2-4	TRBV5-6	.	CASSLPLLGTKNIQYF	TGTGCCAGCAGCTTGCCTCTACTAGGAACCAAAAACATTCAGTACTTC
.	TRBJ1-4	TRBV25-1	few	CASSESTRGNEKLFF	TGTGCCAGCAGTGAATCCACGCGGGGGAATGAAAAACTGTTTTTT
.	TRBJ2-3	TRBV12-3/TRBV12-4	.	CASSPPTSHTDTQYF	TGTGCCAGCAGTCCGCCGACTTCCCACACAGATACGCAGTATTTT
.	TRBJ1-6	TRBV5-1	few	CASSVVTDSPLHF	TGCGCCAGCAGCGTGGTGACAGATTCACCCCTCCACTTT
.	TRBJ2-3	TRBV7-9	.	CASSLAGGPVGDTQYF	TGTGCCAGCAGCTTAGCGGGGGGGCCAGTTGGAGATACGCAGTATTTT
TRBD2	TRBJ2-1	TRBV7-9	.	CASSLAETSVLDNEQFF	TGTGCCAGCAGCTTAGCGGAGACTAGCGTCTTAGACAATGAGCAGTTCTTC
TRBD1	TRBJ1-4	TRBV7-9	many	CASSPGGSNEKLFF	TGTGCCAGCAGCCCAGGGGGGAGTAATGAAAAACTGTTTTTT
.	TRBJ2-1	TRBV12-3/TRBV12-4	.	CASNGGPSYNEQFF	TGTGCCAGCAACGGGGGGCCCTCCTACAATGAGCAGTTCTTC
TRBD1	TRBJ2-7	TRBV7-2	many	CASSLESLAWGQAYEQYF	TGTGCCAGCAGCTTAGAATCTTTAGCTTGGGGACAGGCCTACGAGCAGTACTTC
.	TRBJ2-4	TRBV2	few	CASLAVPGQSSLAKNIQYF	TGTGCCAGCCTGGCGGTTCCGGGACAATCGTCCCTAGCCAAAAACATTCAGTACTTC
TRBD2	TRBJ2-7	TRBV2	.	CASSGTSVAYEQYF	TGTGCCAGCAGTGGGACTAGCGTCGCCTACGAGCAGTACTTC
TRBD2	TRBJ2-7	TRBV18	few	CASSPLAGPYNEQYF	TGTGCCAGCTCACCCCTAGCGGGGCCCTACAATGAGCAGTACTTC
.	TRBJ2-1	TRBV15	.	CATNLGRGLHNEQFF	TGTGCCACCAATTTGGGGAGGGGGCTCCACAATGAGCAGTTCTTC
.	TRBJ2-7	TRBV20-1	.	CSAASGLTYEQYF	TGCAGTGCTGCCTCAGGACTGACCTACGAGCAGTACTTC
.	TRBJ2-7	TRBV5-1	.	CASRAGGSAYNYEQYF	TGCGCCAGCAGAGCCGGGGGTTCAGCTTATAACTACGAGCAGTACTTC
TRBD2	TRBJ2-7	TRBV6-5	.	CASSSGASGRGEQYF	TGTGCCAGCAGCTCCGGGGCTAGCGGGAGAGGGGAGCAGTACTTC
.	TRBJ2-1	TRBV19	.	CASSPYSRDEQFF	TGTGCCAGTAGTCCATATAGCAGGGATGAGCAGTTCTTC
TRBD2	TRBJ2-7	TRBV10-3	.	CATGLAASYEQYF	TGTGCCACAGGACTAGCGGCCTCCTACGAGCAGTACTTC